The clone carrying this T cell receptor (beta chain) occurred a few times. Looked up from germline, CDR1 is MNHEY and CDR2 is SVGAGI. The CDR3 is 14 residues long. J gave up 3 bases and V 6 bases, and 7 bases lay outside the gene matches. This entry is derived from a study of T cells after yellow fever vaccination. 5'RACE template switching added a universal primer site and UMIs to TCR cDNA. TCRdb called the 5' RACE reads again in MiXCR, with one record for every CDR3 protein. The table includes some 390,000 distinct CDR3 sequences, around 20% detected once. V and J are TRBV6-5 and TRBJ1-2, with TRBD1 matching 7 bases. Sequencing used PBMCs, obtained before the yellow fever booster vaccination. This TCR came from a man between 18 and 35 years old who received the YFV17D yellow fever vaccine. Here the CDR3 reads CASSHRQGDYGYTF. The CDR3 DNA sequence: TGTGCCAGCAGCCACCGTCAGGGGGACTATGGCTACACCTTC.